This T cell receptor beta chain originates from a study of T cells after yellow fever vaccination. Study-level information: When fractions had low cell numbers, they were prepared with SMART-Seq v4 Ultra Low Input.

Germline CDR1 and CDR2: DFQATT and SNEGSKA (reference sequence). Trimming left V 1 base short and J 8 bases short, with 11 bases between. The CDR3 consists of 12 residues. This clonotype was seen more than once but under ten times. Its antigen is unidentified. Study-level results: Booster sampling recovered most clones from primary vaccination (approximately 96% CD4, approximately 90% CD8). Relatively few clonotypes were ones that appeared in both CD4 and CD8 compartments.

Production of TCR cDNA was by 5'RACE template switching, which also added a universal primer site and UMIs. TCRdb reprocessed the 5' RACE reads via MiXCR and lists one record per CDR3 protein. This sample has a few hundred thousand distinct CDR3 sequences, with about 8.3% found just once. The sequences come from PBMCs, collected approximately 40 days after the first yellow fever vaccination. This chain joins TRBV20-1 and TRBJ1-1, with D perhaps TRBD1 (5 bases). The clonotype originates from a man aged 18 to 35 who received the YFV17D yellow fever vaccine. The CDR3 is CSARVGRSEAFF. The CDR3, as DNA: TGCAGTGCTAGAGTGGGGCGGTCGGAAGCTTTCTTT.